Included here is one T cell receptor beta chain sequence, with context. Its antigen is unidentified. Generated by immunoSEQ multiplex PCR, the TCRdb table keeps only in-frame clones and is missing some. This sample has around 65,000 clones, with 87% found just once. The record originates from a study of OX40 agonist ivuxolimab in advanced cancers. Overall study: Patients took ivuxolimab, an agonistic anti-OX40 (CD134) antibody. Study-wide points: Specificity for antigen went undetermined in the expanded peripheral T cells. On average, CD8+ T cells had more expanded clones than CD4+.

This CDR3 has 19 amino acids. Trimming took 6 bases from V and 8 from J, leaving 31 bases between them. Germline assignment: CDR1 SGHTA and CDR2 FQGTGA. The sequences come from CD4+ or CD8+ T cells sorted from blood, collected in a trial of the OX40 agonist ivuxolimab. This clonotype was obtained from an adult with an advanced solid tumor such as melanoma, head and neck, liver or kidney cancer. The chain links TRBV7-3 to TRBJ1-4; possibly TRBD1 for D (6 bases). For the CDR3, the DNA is TGTGCCAGCAGTTCTCAGGTTTCCGGGACATTAAGCTGGAGGGAAAAACTGTTTTTT. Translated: CASSSQVSGTLSWREKLFF.